These 12 T cell receptor beta chains were sequenced from one sample in a study of beta chain features in type 1 diabetes. What was sequenced were expressed TCRB transcripts, since all of the isolated RNA had been reverse transcribed. Assay used: immunoSEQ multiplex PCR; TCRdb lists only in-frame clones, some missing. This sample has about 240,000 clones, with 25% to 30% found just once. The sequenced material came from central memory CD4+ T cells from blood. These receptors all stem from a man aged 30-40 years in good health.

This clone showed up just a few times. CDR3 sequence reads: CASTSVGAGTEAFF. The CDR3 DNA reads TGTGCCAGCACCTCCGTGGGGGCAGGGACTGAAGCTTTCTTT. V usage is TRBV7-8 and J usage is TRBJ1-1; tentative D call: TRBD1 (6 bases). The CDR3 covers 14 residues. The germline V gene encodes CDR1 SGHVS and CDR2 FQNEAQ. With 7 bases removed from V and 5 bases from J, the gap between germline ends came to 17 bases.

J is TRBJ2-2 and V is TRBV5-1; D might be TRBD1 (6 bases). The CDR3 sequence is 16 residues long. Germline CDR1 SGHRS, CDR2 YFSETQ. V was pared by 4 bases and J by 0 bases, with 13 bases between. CDR3 protein: CASSQLTGANTGELFF. The CDR3 DNA follows: TGCGCCAGCAGCCAATTGACAGGAGCGAACACCGGGGAGCTGTTTTTT.

The chain carries TRBV5-4 and TRBJ2-1; D is tentatively TRBD1 or TRBD2 (5 bases each). Per the germline V gene, CDR1 is SGHNT and CDR2 is YYREEE (reference sequence). CDR3 length: 15 amino acids. V was trimmed by 2 bases and J by 7 bases, leaving 16 bases between them. The CDR3 DNA is TGTGCCAGCAGCTTCCCCCGGGACCAAAAAAATGAGCAGTTCTTC. It specifies CASSFPRDQKNEQFF.

The J gene is TRBJ2-1, the V gene TRBV15, with D maybe TRBD2 (5 bases). This CDR3 is 12 amino acids long. V lost 5 bases, J lost 4 bases, and 6 bases lay in between. In germline, CDR1 is LNHNV, CDR2 YYDKDF (reference sequence). CDR3 protein: CATSSGYNEQFF. The CDR3 DNA is TGTGCCACCAGCTCGGGGTACAATGAGCAGTTCTTC.

The V call is TRBV28, the J call TRBJ2-2; D may be TRBD1 or TRBD2 (5 bases each). In germline, CDR1 is MDHEN, CDR2 SYDVKM. The length of the CDR3 is 17 residues. Deletions cut 5 bases from V and 1 base from J, with 17 bases between. CDR3 sequence reads: CASSLLGVSRNTGELFF. CDR3 bases: TGTGCCAGCAGTCTCCTGGGGGTTTCGCGGAACACCGGGGAGCTGTTTTTT.

This clone appeared many times. V usage is TRBV27 and J usage is TRBJ2-7; 7 bases are a match to TRBD2. The CDR3 runs to 13 residues. The germline V gene encodes CDR1 MNHEY and CDR2 SMNVEV (reference sequence). V shed 3 bases and J 7 bases; nucleotides not matched to a gene: 6. This CDR3 reads CASSLSDGREQYF. CDR3 nucleotide sequence: TGTGCCAGCAGTTTGTCCGACGGGAGGGAGCAGTACTTC.

J is TRBJ2-7 and V is TRBV28; perhaps D is TRBD1 or TRBD2 (7 bases each). V lost 11 bases and J lost 3, with 20 bases in between. The germline gives CDR1 MDHEN, CDR2 SYDVKM. The CDR3 totals 14 residues. The CDR3, as DNA: TGTGCCCACCAGGGAGGGGGACAGAACTACGAGCAGTACTTC. This translates into CAHQGGGQNYEQYF.

The genes are TRBV11-2 and TRBJ1-1, with D unresolved. CDR1 and CDR2 from the germline V gene are SGHAT and FQNNGV. V gave up 5 bases and J gave up 1 base, with 5 bases separating them. The CDR3 totals 12 residues. The CDR3 region has the DNA TGTGCCAGCAGCCCAGAGAACACTGAAGCTTTCTTT. This sequence encodes CASSPENTEAFF.

Only a few counts were recorded for this clone. The same CDR3 can be traced to other DNA sequences in this sample. The chain has TRBV18 and TRBJ2-3; D is uncertain. Germline V gene sequence: CDR1 KGHSH, CDR2 LQKENI. The CDR3 runs to 13 residues. V gave up 0 bases and J gave up 0 bases, with 1 base separating them. CDR3 amino acids: CASSPPSTDTQYF. Written as DNA, the CDR3 is TGTGCCAGCTCACCACCCAGCACAGATACGCAGTATTTT. Combining the CDR3 with reference TRBV18 and TRBJ2-3 gives the whole variable domain NAGVMQNPRHLVRRRGQEARLRCSPMKGHSHVYWYRQLPEEGLKFMVYLQKENIIDESGMPKERFSAEFPKEGPSILRIQQVVRGDSAAYFCASSPPSTDTQYFGPGTRLTVL.

There are a few counts of this clone. The chain links TRBV6-5 to TRBJ1-4; TRBD1 might be the D (6 bases). Trimming shortened V by 5 bases and J by 7 bases, and 14 bases separated the two germline ends. The CDR3 is made up of 14 amino acids. CDR1 is MNHEY, CDR2 SVGAGI, per germline. The CDR3 region has the DNA TGTGCCAGCAGTAGGACAGTCAGAACTGAAAAACTGTTTTTT. Encoded protein: CASSRTVRTEKLFF.

The V and J genes are TRBV29-1 and TRBJ2-3; 9 bases map to TRBD1. Germline loops: CDR1 SQVTM, CDR2 ANQGSEA. The ends lost 7 bases at V and 4 bases at J; junction bases unmatched: 12. This CDR3 contains 15 residues. The CDR3 DNA sequence: TGCAGCGCTAGCCTGGGACAGGGTTCGGCAGATACGCAGTATTTT. It yields the protein CSASLGQGSADTQYF.

The table lists this clone with many counts. The same CDR3 can be traced to other DNA sequences in this sample. The chain is built from TRBV28 and TRBJ2-7; TRBD2 matches 15 bases. With 4 bases clipped from V and 5 bases from J, the junction kept 6 bases outside the gene matches. CDR1 MDHEN and CDR2 SYDVKM come from the germline V gene. CDR3 length equals 16 residues. CDR3 nucleotides: TGTGCCAGCAGTTCACCGGGACTAGCGGGAGGTGACGAGCAGTACTTC. Translation gives CASSSPGLAGGDEQYF.